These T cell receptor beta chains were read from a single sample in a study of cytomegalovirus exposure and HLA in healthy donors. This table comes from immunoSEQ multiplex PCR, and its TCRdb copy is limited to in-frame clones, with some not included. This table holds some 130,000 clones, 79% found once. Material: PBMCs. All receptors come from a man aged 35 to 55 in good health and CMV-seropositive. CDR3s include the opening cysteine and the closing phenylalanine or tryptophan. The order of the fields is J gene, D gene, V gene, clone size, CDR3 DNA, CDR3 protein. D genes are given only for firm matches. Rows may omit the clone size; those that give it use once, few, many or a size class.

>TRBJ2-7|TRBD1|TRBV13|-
TGTGCCAGCAGCTTGAGGGGGCAGGGAGCCTACGAGCAGTACTTC
CASSLRGQGAYEQYF
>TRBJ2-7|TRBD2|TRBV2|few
TGTGCCAGCCAGGAGGAGACTAGCGGCTCCTACGAGCAGTACTTC
CASQEETSGSYEQYF
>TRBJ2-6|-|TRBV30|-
TGTGCCTGGAGTAGGTGGCAGCCCAAGGGGTCTTCTGGGGCCAACGTCCTGACTTTC
CAWSRWQPKGSSGANVLTF
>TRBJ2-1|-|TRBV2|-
TGTGCCAGCAGTACAGGGTACAATGAGCAGTTCTTC
CASSTGYNEQFF
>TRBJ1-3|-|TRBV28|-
TGTGCCAGCAGTGCCCCGGTGGTGTACGGAAACACCATATATTTT
CASSAPVVYGNTIYF
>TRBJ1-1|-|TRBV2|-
TGTGCCAGCAGTCTAATATGGATAAGGGACGCCCGGGGGACTGAAGCTTTCTTT
CASSLIWIRDARGTEAFF
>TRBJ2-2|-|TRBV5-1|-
TGCGCCAGCAGCTTTCCCAGGGGCGCGAACACCGGGGAGCTGTTTTTT
CASSFPRGANTGELFF
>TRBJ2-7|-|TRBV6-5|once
TGTGCCAGCGCTCAGGGATACGAGCAGTACTTC
CASAQGYEQYF
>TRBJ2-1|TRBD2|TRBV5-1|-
TGCGCCAGCAGCTTGGACAGCGGGAGGGACAATGAGCAGTTCTTC
CASSLDSGRDNEQFF
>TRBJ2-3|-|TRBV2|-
TGTGCCAGCAACCCTGGGGGGGCTGGAGATACGCAGTATTTT
CASNPGGAGDTQYF
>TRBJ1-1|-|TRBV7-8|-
TGTGCCAGCAGCTTAGCGCGCCGGAACACTGAAGCTTTCTTT
CASSLARRNTEAFF
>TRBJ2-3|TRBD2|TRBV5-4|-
TGTGCCAGCAGCGCCGCGGGAGGCCCTAGCACAGATACGCAGTATTTT
CASSAAGGPSTDTQYF
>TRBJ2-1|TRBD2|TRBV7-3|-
TGTGCCAGCAGCTTCAATGGCGGGAGTAGCGATGAGCAGTTCTTC
CASSFNGGSSDEQFF
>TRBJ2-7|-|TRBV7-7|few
TGTGCCAGCAGCACTGACTACCGCTCCTACGAGCAGTACTTC
CASSTDYRSYEQYF
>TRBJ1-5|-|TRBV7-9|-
TGTTCCAGCAGCTTAGACAGGACAAATCAGCCCCAGCATTTT
CSSSLDRTNQPQHF
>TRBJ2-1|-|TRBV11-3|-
TGTGCCAGCAGCTCTAACCTTCTCAATGAGCAGTTCTTC
CASSSNLLNEQFF
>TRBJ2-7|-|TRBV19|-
TGTGCCAGTAGTCCCCGCAGGGGCTACGAGCAGTACTTC
CASSPRRGYEQYF
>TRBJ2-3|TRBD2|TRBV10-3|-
TGTGCCATCAGTCAACGGACTAGCGGGGGCACAGATACGCAGTATTTT
CAISQRTSGGTDTQYF
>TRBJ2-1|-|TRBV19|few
TGTGCCAGTAGTATCTTAAGCGGTGGGGCCTACAATGAGCAGTTCTTC
CASSILSGGAYNEQFF
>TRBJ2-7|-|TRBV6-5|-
TGTGCCAGCAGTTACTCGAGACAGCCAAGGGAGCAGTACTTC
CASSYSRQPREQYF